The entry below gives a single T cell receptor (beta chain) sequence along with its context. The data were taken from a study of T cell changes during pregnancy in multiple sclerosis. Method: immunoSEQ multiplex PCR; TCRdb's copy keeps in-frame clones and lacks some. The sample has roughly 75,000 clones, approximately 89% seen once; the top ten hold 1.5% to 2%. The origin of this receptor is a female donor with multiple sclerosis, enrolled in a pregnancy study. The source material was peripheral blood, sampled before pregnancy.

This chain's CDR3 is CASSYAGAANTEAFF. DNA of the CDR3: TGTGCCAGCAGTTACGCAGGGGCCGCGAACACTGAAGCTTTCTTT. This chain joins TRBV6-6 and TRBJ1-1, with a tentative D call TRBD1 (6 bases). The germline V gene encodes CDR1 MNHNY and CDR2 SVGAGI (reference sequence). Trimming removed 2 bases at V and 1 base at J, with 11 bases between. This CDR3 is built from 15 residues.